Following are 24 T cell receptor beta chains from one sample sequenced in a study of T cells in Graves' hyperthyroidism and ophthalmopathy. Researchers amplified the TCR beta CDR3 regions from RNA transcripts. A set of HTBI primers served as the primers for a first-round RT-PCR of the TCR CDR3. TCRdb reprocessed the multiplex PCR reads via MiXCR and lists one record per CDR3 protein. This sample carries hundreds of thousands of distinct CDR3 sequences, 15% to 20% of them seen once, and the ten largest clones take 28%. Sequenced input: blood. The receptor set was obtained from a young woman with Graves' ophthalmopathy.

There are many counts of this clonotype. The CDR3 region has the DNA TGTGCCAGCAGGACATCCACCTACAATGAGCAGTTCTTC. Translated: CASRTSTYNEQFF. The chain recombines TRBV2 with TRBJ2-1; D is undetermined. There are 13 residues in the CDR3. The germline gives CDR1 SNHLY, CDR2 FYNNEI. The V and J ends lost 6 bases and 2 bases respectively, with 8 bases between them.

This clonotype was seen repeatedly, ten times or more. The genes are TRBV20-1 and TRBJ2-7, with unresolved D. Trimming took off 1 base at V and 2 bases at J, with 9 bases between the two ends. The CDR3 is 13 residues long. The germline CDR1 and CDR2 sequences are DFQATT and SNEGSKA (reference sequence). The CDR3 sequence is CSARGVDTYEQYF. The CDR3, as DNA: TGCAGTGCTAGAGGGGTAGACACCTACGAGCAGTACTTC.

At least ten counts were recorded for this clonotype. The chain is built from TRBV6-1 and TRBJ1-2; the match to TRBD1 covers 9 bases. The germline gives CDR1 MNHNS, CDR2 SASEGT. The J segment lost 5 bases and the V segment lost 6 bases, leaving 7 bases of the junction unmatched. This CDR3 is built from 14 residues. In DNA, the CDR3 is TGTGCCAGCAGGGCTGGACAGGGGAGGTATGGCTACACCTTC. Translating it yields CASRAGQGRYGYTF.

This clonotype was detected ten times or more. This chain connects TRBV11-2 to TRBJ2-5, with 8 bases that match TRBD1. V was pared by 4 bases and J by 0 bases, with 4 bases of the junction left unmatched. Germline CDR1 SGHAT, CDR2 FQNNGV. This CDR3 contains 15 residues. The CDR3 reads CASSSGDRYQETQYF. The CDR3 nucleotides read TGTGCCAGCAGCTCGGGGGACAGGTACCAAGAGACCCAGTACTTC.

The chain couples TRBV2 to TRBJ2-5, with D perhaps matching TRBD2 (6 bases). This CDR3 has 13 amino acids. Germline V gene data show CDR1 as SNHLY and CDR2 as FYNNEI. V was cut by 6 bases and J by 1 base, with 9 bases left in between. CDR3 region: CASSGGAQETQYF. The CDR3 DNA sequence: TGTGCCAGCAGCGGGGGAGCCCAAGAGACCCAGTACTTC.

This clonotype was detected a few times. A much larger clone lies a single base off, so this may be a read error. The chain is built from TRBV20-1 and TRBJ1-2, with D possibly being TRBD1 (5 bases). This CDR3 is 12 amino acids long. In germline, CDR1 is DFQATT, CDR2 SNEGSKA (reference sequence). The CDR3 coding sequence is TGCAATGCTACCCGGGACCAAGGGACCTACACCTTC. As protein: CNATRDQGTYTF.

The CDR3 DNA is TGTGCCAGCAGCTTCAGACAGGGCCCCCAGCATTTT. It specifies CASSFRQGPQHF. The genes are TRBV5-6 and TRBJ1-5; 7 positions agree with TRBD1. With V trimmed by 2 bases and J by 10 bases, 3 bases remained unmatched. Germline V CDR1 and CDR2: SGHDT, YYEEEE. The CDR3 length is 12 residues.

The V call is TRBV2, the J call TRBJ2-3; 9 bases match TRBD2. The CDR3 totals 16 residues. Germline V gene lookup returns CDR1 SNHLY and CDR2 FYNNEI. With V trimmed by 4 bases and J by 2 bases, 7 bases remained unmatched. The CDR3 region has the DNA TGTGCCAGCAGTGCTACTAGCGGGTGGTCCACAGATACGCAGTATTTT. This sequence encodes CASSATSGWSTDTQYF. Using reference TRBV2 and TRBJ2-3 for the parts outside the CDR3, the full variable domain is EPEVTQTPSHQVTQMGQEVILRCVPISNHLYFYWYRQILGQKVEFLVSFYNNEISEKSEIFDDQFSVERPDGSNFTLKIRSTKLEDSAMYFCASSATSGWSTDTQYFGPGTRLTVL.

This clonotype has ten or more counts. The chain links TRBV7-8 to TRBJ1-6; 7 nucleotides align to TRBD1. The V and J ends lost 6 bases and 10 bases, in that order; junction bases with no gene match: 18. The CDR3 loop spans 17 amino acids. CDR1 is SGHVS and CDR2 is FQNEAQ in the germline V gene. DNA of the CDR3: TGTGCCAGCAGGACGGAAGACAGGGCTTGGGCCGGCTCACCCCTCCACTTT. Amino acid sequence: CASRTEDRAWAGSPLHF. The entire variable domain, with the rest obtained from reference TRBV7-8 and TRBJ1-6, is as follows: GAGVSQSPRYKVAKRGQDVALRCDPISGHVSLFWYQQALGQGPEFLTYFQNEAQLDKSGLPSDRFFAERPEGSVSTLKIQRTQQEDSAVYLCASRTEDRAWAGSPLHFGNGTRLTVT.

This clonotype was observed many times. V usage is TRBV20-1 and J usage is TRBJ2-3; 12 positions agree with TRBD2. The length of the CDR3 is 16 residues. Germline CDR1 reads DFQATT; CDR2 reads SNEGSKA (reference sequence). The junction had 7 bases not matched to a gene; V was cut back by 0 bases and J by 6 bases. This CDR3 is CSARDWTSGKMDTQYF. In DNA, the CDR3 is TGCAGTGCTAGAGATTGGACTAGCGGGAAAATGGATACGCAGTATTTT.

This clonotype was counted at least ten times. CDR3 in DNA: TGCAGTGCTAGAACTAGACAGGGATTGAGCACTGAAGCTTTCTTT. As protein: CSARTRQGLSTEAFF. The chain employs TRBV20-1 and TRBJ1-1; TRBD1 aligns across 7 bases. Trimming at V came to 2 bases and at J to 4 bases, leaving 10 bases not matched to a gene. Germline V gene data show CDR1 as DFQATT and CDR2 as SNEGSKA (reference sequence). The CDR3 covers 15 residues.

The chain couples TRBV12-3 or TRBV12-4 to TRBJ1-5, with TRBD1 as a possible D gene (5 bases). Trimming left V 3 bases short and J 7 bases short, with 16 bases between. This CDR3 contains 15 residues. Here the CDR3 reads CASSFGGGSRQPQHF. The CDR3 DNA reads as TGTGCCAGCAGTTTTGGCGGGGGAAGTCGGCAGCCCCAGCATTTT.

This clonotype was found many times. The chain carries TRBV27 and TRBJ1-6, with a tentative D call TRBD1 (5 bases). V lost 5 bases and J lost 0, with 14 bases in between. This CDR3 is built from 17 residues. From germline, CDR1 is MNHEY and CDR2 SMNVEV (reference sequence). The CDR3 here is CASSPDSASSYNSPLHF. CDR3 coding DNA: TGTGCCAGCAGTCCAGACAGTGCGAGCTCCTATAATTCACCCCTCCACTTT.

This clonotype was observed a few times. V is TRBV28 and J is TRBJ2-5; TRBD1 is a possible D gene (5 bases). V gave up 6 bases and J gave up 2 bases, with 16 bases separating them. The CDR3 extends over 15 amino acids. Germline V CDR1 and CDR2: MDHEN, SYDVKM. CDR3 sequence reads: CASSTWGPAQETQYF. In DNA, the CDR3 is TGTGCCAGCAGCACCTGGGGCCCGGCACAAGAGACCCAGTACTTC.

This clonotype was observed at least ten times. This chain joins TRBV3-1 and TRBJ1-4; unclear D gene. CDR3 length: 15 amino acids. V lost 1 base to trimming and J lost 0 bases, with 6 bases between them. The germline CDR1 and CDR2 sequences are LGHDT and YNNKEL (reference sequence). Written as DNA, the CDR3 is TGTGCCAGCAGCCAAGCAGGTGCAACTAATGAAAAACTGTTTTTT. Residues: CASSQAGATNEKLFF.

The table lists this clonotype with many counts. The chain recombines TRBV2 with TRBJ1-5; 8 nucleotides line up with TRBD1. CDR3 length equals 15 residues. V shed 5 bases and J 7 bases; nucleotides not matched to a gene: 10. Per germline, CDR1 SNHLY and CDR2 FYNNEI. CDR3 sequence reads: CASSLAPGQGQPQHF. CDR3 sequence (DNA): TGTGCCAGCAGTTTAGCCCCAGGACAGGGCCAGCCCCAGCATTTT.

This clonotype was seen only a few times. This rearrangement joins TRBV6-1 to TRBJ2-1, with D perhaps TRBD2 (7 bases). The CDR3 is made up of 15 amino acids. V shed 4 bases and J shed 3 bases, with 13 bases lying between them. Germline CDR1 reads MNHNS; CDR2 reads SASEGT. The CDR3 nucleotides read TGTGCCAGCAGTGTACGGGGGGCTTTCTACAATGAGCAGTTCTTC. Amino acids: CASSVRGAFYNEQFF.

This clonotype was picked up many times. The rearrangement links TRBV28 to TRBJ1-2; D possibly corresponds to TRBD1 (6 bases). Germline lookup yields CDR1 MDHEN and CDR2 SYDVKM. Trimming left V 5 bases short and J 6 bases short, with 19 bases between. The CDR3 is 15 residues long. The CDR3 DNA follows: TGTGCCAGCAGTCGACCCCCCGGGCAGGGGAATGGCTACACCTTC. Translating gives CASSRPPGQGNGYTF.

This chain links TRBV11-2 with TRBJ2-7, with 9 nucleotides matching TRBD1. Germline V gives CDR1 SGHAT, CDR2 FQNNGV. V gave up 5 bases and J gave up 3 bases; unmatched junction bases: 8. The CDR3 extends over 15 amino acids. For the CDR3, the DNA is TGTGCCAGCAGCCGATTACGGGACAGGGACTACGAGCAGTACTTC. Translated, it gives CASSRLRDRDYEQYF.

The genes are TRBV6-1 and TRBJ1-2; TRBD1 agrees at 10 bases. CDR1 MNHNS and CDR2 SASEGT come from the germline V gene. This CDR3 has 15 residues. V trimming: 10 bases; J trimming: 7 bases; junction bases outside the gene matches: 15. The CDR3 protein is CAISTRQGAKGGYTF. CDR3 nucleotide sequence: TGTGCCATCTCGACACGACAGGGGGCCAAAGGTGGCTACACCTTC.

This clonotype has ten or more counts. The V gene is TRBV5-1, the J gene TRBJ1-2, with D uncertain. The V end lost 2 bases, the J end lost 6 bases, and 11 bases lay between the germline ends. The CDR3 covers 13 residues. Germline assignment: CDR1 SGHRS and CDR2 YFSETQ. The CDR3, as DNA: TGCGCCAGCAGCTTTTCTAACGGGGATGGCTACACCTTC. It is translated as CASSFSNGDGYTF.

This clonotype was observed at least ten times. This chain joins TRBV4-1 and TRBJ1-2, with unresolved D. Trimming removed 1 base from V and 8 bases from J, with 11 bases in between. CDR1 is MGHRA and CDR2 is YSYEKL in the germline V gene. This CDR3 is built from 13 residues. CDR3 DNA: TGCGCCAGCAGCCAAGTGGGAAGTCCCGGCTACACCTTC. Protein: CASSQVGSPGYTF.

This clonotype has ten or more counts. The chain joins TRBV20-1 to TRBJ2-7, with D tentatively TRBD2 (7 bases). The germline CDR1 and CDR2 sequences are DFQATT and SNEGSKA (reference sequence). V was shortened by 3 bases and J by 3 bases, with 12 bases between the two germline ends. The CDR3 is 13 amino acids. The CDR3: CSASRGASYEQYF. CDR3 in DNA: TGCAGTGCTAGTCGGGGGGCAAGCTACGAGCAGTACTTC.

This clonotype was seen many times. The chain links TRBV7-9 to TRBJ2-5; D may be TRBD1 (5 bases). The CDR3 runs 12 residues. Germline V CDR1 and CDR2: SEHNR, FQNEAQ (reference sequence). V lost 8 bases and J lost 3, with 10 bases in between. This CDR3 is CASQGAEETQYF. CDR3 DNA sequence: TGTGCCAGCCAAGGGGCGGAAGAGACCCAGTACTTC.